The entry that follows covers one T cell receptor beta chain sequence. The antigen is not known. These data come from a study of T-cell reconstitution after alpha-beta-depleted transplantation in children. Study outcomes and limitations: The main origin of T-cell counts and diversity one year after transplant was newly produced T cells. Approximately two months post-transplant, alpha-beta T cells reportedly originated from several hundred expanded graft clones.

It was with unique molecular identifiers that the TCRbeta library was prepared. Each CDR3 protein gets one entry after TCRdb re-called the PCR reads with MiXCR. Of about a million distinct CDR3 sequences listed, 25% to 30% are singletons. The CDR3 is 13 residues long. The V and J ends lost 11 bases and 9 bases respectively, with 17 bases between them. Germline CDR1 and CDR2: ENHRY and SYGVKD. Material: PBMCs, mostly from graft donor cells, obtained 360 days after TCRalphabeta/CD19-depleted stem cell transplant. The receptor was isolated from a boy in the first two years of life who had a stem cell transplant for SCID, so the T cells may come from the graft donor. V gene TRBV10-3 combines with J gene TRBJ1-6, with D possibly TRBD1 on 5 matching bases. The CDR3 reads CASGAVGVSPLHF. The CDR3, as DNA: TGTGCCTCCGGGGCTGTAGGGGTTTCACCCCTCCACTTT.